Reported below is one T cell receptor beta chain. The antigen it recognizes is unknown. Base qualities are not recorded, but no much larger clone differs from it by a single base. This sample stems from a study of OX40 agonist ivuxolimab in advanced cancers. Describing the broader study: The costimulatory receptor OX40 (CD134) was targeted by ivuxolimab, a fully human IgG2 agonistic monoclonal antibody. The paper reports the monotherapy dose-escalation portion (N ≈ 50 patients) of the phase I ivuxolimab trial. Partial responses occurred in three dose-escalation patients: two with cutaneous melanoma and one with hepatocellular carcinoma. Peripheral TCRbeta sequencing was intended to test whether TCR sequence diversity was altered and clonal T-cell expansion was caused by ivuxolimab. Intravenous ivuxolimab was administered to patients every 2 weeks at six dose levels: 0.01, 0.1, 0.3, 1.5, 3 and 10 mg/kg. Prior anti-PD-1, anti-PD-L1 or anti-CTLA-4 therapy was permitted, and 35% to 40% of dose-escalation patients had received checkpoint inhibitors. A male proportion of around 81% and a mean age of around 60 years, ranging from about 23 to 90, were recorded for the dose-escalation cohort. Among the approximately 50 dose-escalation patients, some 19 had hepatocellular carcinoma, roughly 15 melanoma, 9 renal cell carcinoma and 9 head and neck cancer. Beyond this particular receptor, the publication reports: Antigen specificity was not determined for the clonally expanded peripheral T cells. Clonal expansion of both CD4+ and CD8+ blood T cells was observed from baseline to week 6 at doses 0.1 to 3.0 mg/kg. After ivuxolimab, CD8+ T cells had more expanded clones than CD4+ T cells on average. In the 0.1-3.0 mg/kg groups, partial responders were among the patients with the lowest normalized peripheral clonal expansion, particularly in CD8+ T cells. Low levels of normalized T-cell clonal expansion were also seen in some nonresponding patients.

Genomic DNA was isolated from the sorted cells so that the TCRbeta CDR3 region could be sequenced. The immunoSEQ Assay was used to sequence the TCRbeta CDR3 regions. Drawn from immuneACCESS, this table holds only the in-frame rearrangements with V and J called that TCRdb kept. Clones are partly lost; checked studies trace under half to an unresolved V gene and leave the rest unexplained. The sample profile shows roughly 71,000 clones; about 90% of them were found once. The ten most abundant clones make up more than 12% of the sample. Patients with autoimmune disease history or receiving systemic immunosuppression were excluded from the trial. Peripheral blood for TCR sequencing was collected from all dose cohorts at baseline, on cycle 4 day 1, and on cycle 7 day 1. Samples were obtained from an open-label, multicenter, first-in-human phase I dose-escalation trial of ivuxolimab. The trial enrolled adults with locally advanced or metastatic head and neck squamous cell, hepatocellular, melanoma or renal cell carcinoma. Before TCR sequencing, CD4+ T cells and CD8+ T cells from peripheral blood were sorted into separate populations.

As encoded in the germline V gene, CDR1 is LGHNA while CDR2 is YSLEER. Trimming removed 1 base from V and 3 bases from J; the gene matches leave 2 bases unexplained. The CDR3 runs 14 amino acids, cysteine and phenylalanine included. Only the CDR3 region is kept as DNA, spanning 42 bases read in frame from base 1. The sequence links TRBV4-3 to TRBJ2-7; 8 central nucleotides agree with TRBD1. The source material was CD4+ or CD8+ T cells sorted from blood, sampled in a trial of the OX40 agonist ivuxolimab. This TCR derives from an adult with an advanced solid tumor such as melanoma, head and neck, liver or kidney cancer. The CDR3 in this case is CASSQGTGLYEQYF. The DNA is as follows: TGCGCCAGCAGCCAAGGGACAGGGCTCTACGAGCAGTACTTC.